This T cell receptor beta chain was sequenced during a study of Graves' ophthalmopathy and Graves' hyperthyroidism. The CDR3 is made up of 12 amino acids. V was clipped by 5 bases and J by 8 bases, with 9 bases between them. Germline-derived CDR1 and CDR2 are LNHNV and YYDKDF (reference sequence). A diagnosis was made from clinical symptoms together with serum thyroxine, TRAb, thyroid ultrasound and orbital computed tomography. RNA transcripts were the template, and TCR beta CDR3 regions were amplified from them. Second-round multiplex PCR came after first-round RT-PCR with HTBI primers. A single record per CDR3 protein comes from TCRdb applying MiXCR to the multiplex PCR reads. This repertoire shows about 210,000 distinct CDR3 sequences, 29% found once; its top ten account for around 10%.

Sequencing was done on a sample of peripheral blood. The sequence came from a man in his forties or fifties with Graves' ophthalmopathy. The chain combines TRBV15 with TRBJ2-2; D unresolved. The CDR3 spells CATSRLEGELFF. The CDR3 DNA reads TGTGCCACCAGCCGACTTGAGGGGGAGCTGTTTTTT. The variable domain in full, with the rest retrieved from reference TRBV15 and TRBJ2-2, is DAMVIQNPRYQVTQFGKPVTLSCSQTLNHNVMYWYQQKSSQAPKLLFHYYDKDFNNEADTPDNFQSRRPNTSFCFLDIRSPGLGDTAMYLCATSRLEGELFFGEGSRLTVL.